The 13 T cell receptor beta chains listed next were all sequenced from one sample in a study of blood T cell repertoires in COVID-19. Sequencing used immunoSEQ multiplex PCR; TCRdb keeps in-frame clones, though not all of them. This sample yields some 78,000 clones, of which approximately 86% are seen a single time; 4.9% belongs to the top ten. The specimen sequenced was peripheral blood. The origin of the receptors is a man aged 50 to 59 with active or convalescent COVID-19.

A few counts support this clone. This chain joins TRBV2 and TRBJ1-2, with no clear D. CDR3 length: 14 residues. CDR1 is SNHLY and CDR2 is FYNNEI in the germline V gene. Trimming cost V 1 base and J 1 base, with 7 bases left between them. CDR3 amino acids: CASSEDTFNYGYTF. The CDR3 region has the DNA TGTGCCAGCAGTGAAGACACCTTTAACTATGGCTACACCTTC.

This CDR3 is CASSLSGADIQYF. The DNA of the CDR3 is TGTGCCAGCAGCTTATCAGGGGCGGACATTCAGTACTTC. The V gene is TRBV13, the J gene TRBJ2-4; a weak D match, TRBD1 (6 bases). The V and J ends lost 2 bases and 8 bases respectively, with 10 bases between them. This CDR3 is built from 13 residues. The germline V gene encodes CDR1 PRHDT and CDR2 FYEKMQ (reference sequence).

In this sample, this clone turned up once. This rearrangement joins TRBV7-9 to TRBJ2-2, with D perhaps matching TRBD1 (5 bases). The CDR3 is made up of 15 amino acids. The ends were cut back, 1 base at V and 5 bases at J, with 11 bases in the middle. Looked up from germline, CDR1 is SEHNR and CDR2 is FQNEAQ (reference sequence). The chain's CDR3 is CASSLVSGRTGELFF. Here the CDR3 DNA reads TGTGCCAGCAGCTTAGTTTCAGGGCGAACCGGGGAGCTGTTTTTT.

This clone has a handful of counts. The rearrangement uses TRBV20-1 and TRBJ2-5, with 7 bases that match TRBD1. The CDR3 is made up of 14 amino acids. Trimming cost V 3 bases and J 1 base; bases outside gene matches: 5. Germline-derived CDR1 and CDR2 are DFQATT and SNEGSKA (reference sequence). The CDR3 is CSASLGTAQETQYF. The CDR3 DNA sequence: TGCAGTGCTAGTCTTGGGACAGCCCAAGAGACCCAGTACTTC.

This clone was seen a single time. The CDR3 spells CASRDSLNIQYF. The CDR3 region has the DNA TGCGCCAGTCGGGACAGTCTAAACATTCAGTACTTC. The gene calls are TRBV23-1 and TRBJ2-4, with TRBD1 matching over 7 bases. TRBV23-1 is labeled an ORF, and its function is uncertain. The CDR3 is 12 amino acids. Unmatched junction bases numbered 5, after V lost 9 bases and J lost 6 bases.

This chain uses TRBV27 with TRBJ1-1; 12 nucleotides agree with TRBD1. In germline, CDR1 is MNHEY, CDR2 SMNVEV (reference sequence). This CDR3 is 13 amino acids long. With 8 bases clipped from V and 7 bases from J, the junction kept 5 bases outside the gene matches. The CDR3 loop is CASGGTGGDEAFF. Here the CDR3 DNA reads TGTGCCAGCGGAGGGACAGGGGGCGATGAAGCTTTCTTT.

The J gene is TRBJ2-3, the V gene TRBV7-6; 7 positions agree with TRBD1. The V segment lost 0 bases and the J segment 7 bases; nucleotides outside the gene matches: 7. The CDR3 consists of 15 residues. Germline V gene lookup returns CDR1 SGHVS and CDR2 FNYEAQ. The CDR3 nucleotides read TGTGCCAGCAGCTTAGCGTGGCAGGGGGTGAATACGCAGTATTTT. This translates into CASSLAWQGVNTQYF.

V gene TRBV28 combines with J gene TRBJ1-4; 11 bases are a match to TRBD1. This CDR3 comprises 17 residues. Losses at the gene ends were 2 bases for V and 6 bases for J; bases not matched to a gene: 8. The germline gives CDR1 MDHEN, CDR2 SYDVKM. For the CDR3, the DNA is TGTGCCAGCAGTTTAGATGTAACGGGACAGGGGGATGAAAAACTGTTTTTT. Translation gives CASSLDVTGQGDEKLFF.

The CDR3 loop is CASSGSTTQETQYF. The CDR3 nucleotides are TGTGCCAGCAGTGGGTCGACAACCCAAGAGACCCAGTACTTC. V is TRBV2 and J is TRBJ2-5; D ambiguous. The CDR3 contains 14 residues. The ends were cut back, 4 bases at V and 1 base at J, with 10 bases in the middle. CDR1 and CDR2 from the germline V gene are SNHLY and FYNNEI.

CDR3 protein: CASTMGGSAPYSYGYTF. CDR3 nucleotide sequence: TGTGCCAGCACCATGGGGGGGTCTGCGCCGTATTCCTATGGCTACACCTTC. The J gene is TRBJ1-2, the V gene TRBV5-4; D may be TRBD1 (5 bases). This CDR3 contains 17 residues. V was clipped by 6 bases and J by 4 bases, with 25 bases between them. The germline gives CDR1 SGHNT, CDR2 YYREEE (reference sequence).

This rearrangement joins TRBV6-1 to TRBJ2-7, with a tentative D call TRBD2 (6 bases). Germline values: CDR1 MNHNS, CDR2 SASEGT. The CDR3 totals 13 residues. The ends were cut back, 3 bases at V and 3 bases at J, with 9 bases in the middle. For the CDR3, the DNA is TGTGCCAGCAGTGAGAGGGACTTCTACGAGCAGTACGTC. It specifies CASSERDFYEQYV.

This clone was seen more than once but under ten times. This chain uses TRBV24-1 with TRBJ2-7; maybe TRBD1 (6 bases). The CDR3 has 12 amino acids. V was pared by 4 bases and J by 7 bases, with 10 bases between. The germline CDR1 and CDR2 sequences are KGHDR and SFDVKD. This CDR3 reads CATSDRGGEQYF. CDR3 in DNA: TGTGCCACCAGTGACAGGGGTGGAGAGCAGTACTTC.

This chain connects TRBV7-2 to TRBJ2-7; D unclear. This CDR3 region has 14 residues. Germline values: CDR1 SGHTA, CDR2 FQGNSA. Trimming cost V 2 bases and J 2 bases, with 10 bases left between them. CDR3 coding DNA: TGTGCCAGCAGCTTAATAGGAGTAACCTACGAGCAGTACGTC. As protein: CASSLIGVTYEQYV.